This note documents a single T cell receptor beta chain sequence. In its sample, this clonotype was seen a few times. No antigen is known for it. One base away there is no much larger clone; base qualities are not given. This sample is drawn from a study of blood T cells in healthy people across ages (dated by TCRdb to the mid-2010s). Background on the whole study: In model experiments, template switching captured roughly one uniquely barcoded TCR beta cDNA molecule for every two T cells. Using deep sequencing normalized with unique cDNA molecular identifiers, the study measured how TCR beta repertoire diversity changes with age. The donors were divided into four age groups: young (average roughly 15 years), middle-aged (about 40), aged (approximately 59) and long-lived (more than 75). To avoid experimental bias, donors of different ages were spread randomly across the sequencing lanes. For two donors (one aged 18 to 29 and one aged 80 or older), the study analyzed two additional independent replicas of 1 million unique cDNA reads from the same blood draw. Paper-wide results and their limitations: Estimates of total diversity based on one million sequenced T cells were regarded as lower bounds and as underestimates. Observed TCR beta diversity correlated strongly with the percentage of naive T cells measured by flow cytometry. Bulk unsorted PBMC profiling prevented conclusive comparison of naive and antigen-experienced compartments. The long-lived group showed more naive CD4+ T cells, fewer expanded clones and increased TCR diversity than the aged group, suggesting age selection. Observed TCR beta diversity per million T cells fell roughly linearly with age, and a significant reduction was already apparent by age roughly 40. Because donor CMV infection status was unknown, age-related changes in expanded clonotypes were potentially confounded.

Inclusive of the bounding cysteine and phenylalanine, the CDR3 is 15 residues long. Left in the record is the CDR3 DNA by itself, 45 bases read in frame from the first base. Trimming leaves V shorter by 2 bases and J shorter by 8 bases, with the junction holding 8 bases beyond the gene matches. The germline V gene (reference sequence) gives CDR1 as DFQATT and CDR2 as SNEGSKA. Library generation was performed with 5' RACE. Sequencing relied on an Illumina HiSeq 2500. A second 7 to 11 cycle PCR used a sample-barcoded 5' primer and a J-beta primer mix. Each TCR beta cDNA molecule received a unique molecular identifier from a template-switch 5' adaptor carrying 12 random nucleotides. At least 2.5 million CDR3-containing paired-end reads were obtained from each sample. The Mint cDNA synthesis kit, primed by a TRBC-specific oligonucleotide, was used to synthesize first-strand cDNA from all RNA. All cDNA was treated with uracil-DNA glycosylase and then went through a first 18-cycle PCR with the universal primers M1SS and BC2_uni_R. On the authors' methods: Normalization of each sample was performed by random selection of 1 million high-quality reads, each carrying a distinct molecular identifier. Instead of being binned into consensus sequences, reads that shared molecular identifiers were thrown out. CDR3 identification, clonotype clustering and error correction used MiTCR with a Q25 quality threshold and the strictest error-elimination algorithm. A nonparametric unseen species model with Euler transformation was used to estimate a lower bound on total TCR beta diversity. The public reads were run again by TCRdb, first through fastp at Q25 and then through MiXCR, and only productive beta chains were kept. CDR3 protein duplicates are merged, each entry listing the most common genes and DNA. The V and J calls reflect TCRdb's pipeline rather than the authors' work. In all, the sample holds roughly 1.5 million distinct CDR3 sequences, and approximately 39% of those were seen once. The ten top clones hold around 4% of the sample.

Donors were under 40 systemically healthy Caucasian individuals from Russia aged about 6 to 100 years. Around 9.9 milliliters of peripheral blood were collected from each donor into EDTA-treated Vacutainer tubes. Ficoll-Paque density-gradient centrifugation was used to isolate PBMCs, with at least 7 million obtained per sample. Total RNA was extracted from PBMCs with Trizol reagent, with at least 5.5 micrograms obtained per sample. The percentages of naive CD45RAhigh/CD27high T cells were determined by flow cytometry on a PBMC aliquot from every donor. The rearranged segments are TRBV20-1 and TRBJ1-6; 8 bases in the junction line up with TRBD1. This sequence was found in a woman between 18 and 29 years old in good health. Material: blood. The DNA sequence follows: TGCAGTGCTAGATCGAGACAGGGGAATCATTCACCCCTCCACTTT. It is translated as CSARSRQGNHSPLHF.